This T cell receptor beta chain comes out of a study of cytomegalovirus exposure and HLA in healthy donors. Overall study findings and caveats: Cytomegalovirus-associated TCR beta chains were listed, numbering around 150.

Worth noting for this clone: As yet, its antigen is unknown.

The protocol was immunoSEQ multiplex PCR, while the TCRdb copy is restricted to in-frame clones and leaves out a portion. The sample contains about 330,000 clones, roughly 90% of which appear only once. J gave up 10 bases and V 0 bases, and 7 bases lay outside the gene matches. Germline V gene sequence: CDR1 SGHDT, CDR2 YYEEEE. This CDR3 region has 14 residues. The receptor's source is a woman aged 18 to 35 in good health and CMV-seronegative. The chain links TRBV5-6 to TRBJ2-1; 7 nucleotides align to TRBD1. The sequencing sample was made of PBMCs. This CDR3 reads CASSLVTGAGEQFF. As DNA, the CDR3 is TGTGCCAGCAGCTTGGTAACAGGGGCCGGGGAGCAGTTCTTC.